This T cell receptor (beta chain) came from a study of blood T cell repertoires in COVID-19. Study in general: Sample material is recorded as cDNA or gDNA derived from T cells, B-cell-depleted T cells, or PBMCs.

In the original processing: Reference gene primers were amplified, and this amplification served to estimate nucleated cell counts. Measured with immunoSEQ multiplex PCR; TCRdb has only the in-frame clones, and not every one. V, J and clone size are taken as reported in that table, and D and trimming were inferred from the DNA itself. The data show roughly 130,000 clones, approximately 86% seen once. Participants were placed into cohorts based on the clinical history they reported. Before being deemed recovered, Cohort 3 donors had two negative PCRs, clearance, or symptom resolution. Germline V gene lookup returns CDR1 LGHNA and CDR2 YSLEER. V lost 0 bases and J 5 bases, leaving 7 bases between the germline ends. CDR3 size: 13 residues.

V gene TRBV4-3 combines with J gene TRBJ1-1; maybe TRBD1 (5 bases). The sequenced sample was PBMCs or T cells enriched from blood (not recorded which). This clonotype originated in a woman in her forties or fifties who had recovered from COVID-19. The CDR3 DNA is TGCGCCAGCAGCCAAGAGGGGGGTACTGAAGCTTTCTTT. Its protein product is CASSQEGGTEAFF.